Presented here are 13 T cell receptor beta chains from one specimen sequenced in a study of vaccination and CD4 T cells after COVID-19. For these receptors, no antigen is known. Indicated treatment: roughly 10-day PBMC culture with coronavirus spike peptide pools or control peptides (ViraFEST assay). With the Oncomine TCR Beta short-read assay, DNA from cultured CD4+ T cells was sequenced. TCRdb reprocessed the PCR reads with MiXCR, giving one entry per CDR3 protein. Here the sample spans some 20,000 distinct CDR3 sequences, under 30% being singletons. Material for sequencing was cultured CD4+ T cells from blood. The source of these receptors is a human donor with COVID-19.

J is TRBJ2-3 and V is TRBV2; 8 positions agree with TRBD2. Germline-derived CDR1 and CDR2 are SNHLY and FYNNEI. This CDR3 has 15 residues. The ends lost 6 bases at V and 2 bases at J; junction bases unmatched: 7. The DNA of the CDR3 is TGTGCCAGCAGCCTTAGCGGGGCCTCCACAGATACGCAGTATTTT. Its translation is CASSLSGASTDTQYF.

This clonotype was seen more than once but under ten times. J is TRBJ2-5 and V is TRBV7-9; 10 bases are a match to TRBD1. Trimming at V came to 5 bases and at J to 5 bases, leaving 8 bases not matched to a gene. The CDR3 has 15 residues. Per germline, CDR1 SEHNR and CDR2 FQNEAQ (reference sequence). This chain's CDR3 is CASSNGQGVEETQYF. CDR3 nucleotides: TGTGCCAGCAGCAACGGACAGGGGGTCGAGGAGACCCAGTACTTC.

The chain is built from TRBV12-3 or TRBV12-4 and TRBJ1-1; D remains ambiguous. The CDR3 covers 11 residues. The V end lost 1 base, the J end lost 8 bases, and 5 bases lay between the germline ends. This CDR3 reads CASSLGIEAFF. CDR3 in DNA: TGTGCCAGCAGTTTAGGGATAGAAGCTTTCTTT.

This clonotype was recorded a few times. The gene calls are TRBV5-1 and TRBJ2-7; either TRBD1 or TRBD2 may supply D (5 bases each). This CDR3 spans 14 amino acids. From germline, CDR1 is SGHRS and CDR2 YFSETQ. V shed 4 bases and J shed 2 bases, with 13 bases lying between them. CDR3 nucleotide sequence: TGCGCCAGCAGCCCCCCGGGGCAGACCTACGAGCAGTACTTC. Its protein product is CASSPPGQTYEQYF.

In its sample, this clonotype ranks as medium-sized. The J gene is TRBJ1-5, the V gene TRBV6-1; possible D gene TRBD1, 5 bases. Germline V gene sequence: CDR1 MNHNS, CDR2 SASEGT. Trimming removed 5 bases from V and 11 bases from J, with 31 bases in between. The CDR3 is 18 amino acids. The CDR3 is CASSPPPASFTGDATQHF. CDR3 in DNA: TGTGCCAGCAGTCCCCCCCCCGCATCCTTCACGGGGGACGCGACCCAGCATTTT.

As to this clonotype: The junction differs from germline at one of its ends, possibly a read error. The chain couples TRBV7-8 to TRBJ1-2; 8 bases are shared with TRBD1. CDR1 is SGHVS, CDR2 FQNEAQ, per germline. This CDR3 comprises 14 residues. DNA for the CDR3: TGTGCCAGCAGCTTAAGAGGGGGACAGGAAGAGCCTTCCTTC. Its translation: CASSLRGGQEEPSF.

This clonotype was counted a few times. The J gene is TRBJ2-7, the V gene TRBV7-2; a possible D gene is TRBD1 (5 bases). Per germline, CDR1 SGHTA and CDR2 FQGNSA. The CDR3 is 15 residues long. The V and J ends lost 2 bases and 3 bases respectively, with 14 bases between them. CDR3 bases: TGTGCCAGCAGCTTATCCCCCGGCGACAGCTACGAGCAGTACTTC. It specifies CASSLSPGDSYEQYF.

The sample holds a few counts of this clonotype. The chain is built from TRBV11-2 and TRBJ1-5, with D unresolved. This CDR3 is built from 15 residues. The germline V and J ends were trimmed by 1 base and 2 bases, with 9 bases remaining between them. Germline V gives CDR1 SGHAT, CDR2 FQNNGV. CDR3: CASSLGHGGNQPQHF. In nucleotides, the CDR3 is TGTGCCAGCAGCTTAGGCCATGGGGGCAATCAGCCCCAGCATTTT.

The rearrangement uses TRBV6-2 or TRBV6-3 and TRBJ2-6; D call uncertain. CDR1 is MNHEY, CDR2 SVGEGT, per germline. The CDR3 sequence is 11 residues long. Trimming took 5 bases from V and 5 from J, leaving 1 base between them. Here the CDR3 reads CASSRANVLTF. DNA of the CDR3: TGTGCCAGCAGTAGGGCCAACGTCCTGACTTTC.

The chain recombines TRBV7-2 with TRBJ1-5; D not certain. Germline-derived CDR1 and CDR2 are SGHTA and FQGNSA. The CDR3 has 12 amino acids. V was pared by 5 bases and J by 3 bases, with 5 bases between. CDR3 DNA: TGTGCCAGCAGCAAAGCCAATCAGCCCCAGCATTTT. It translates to CASSKANQPQHF.

The CDR3 protein is CASRDRDGYTF. The CDR3 region has the DNA TGTGCCAGCAGAGACAGGGATGGCTACACCTTC. This chain uses TRBV6-1 with TRBJ1-2, with 7 nucleotides matching TRBD1. The CDR3 consists of 11 residues. Germline V gives CDR1 MNHNS, CDR2 SASEGT. The V and J ends lost 6 bases and 6 bases, in that order; junction bases with no gene match: 1.

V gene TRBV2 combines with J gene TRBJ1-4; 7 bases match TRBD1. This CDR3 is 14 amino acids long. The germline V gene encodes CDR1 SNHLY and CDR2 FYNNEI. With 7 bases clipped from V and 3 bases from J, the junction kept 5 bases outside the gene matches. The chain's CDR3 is CASNEQGPNEKLFF. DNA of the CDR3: TGTGCCAGCAACGAACAGGGGCCTAATGAAAAACTGTTTTTT.

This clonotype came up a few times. The CDR3 nucleotides read TGCAGTGCTGACAGTGTCGCGGGGAGATCACCCCTCCACTTT. This sequence encodes CSADSVAGRSPLHF. The chain couples TRBV20-1 to TRBJ1-6; D perhaps matches TRBD1 (5 bases). The CDR3 sequence is 14 residues long. CDR1 DFQATT and CDR2 SNEGSKA come from the germline V gene (reference sequence). Trimming took 5 bases from V and 10 from J, leaving 18 bases between them.